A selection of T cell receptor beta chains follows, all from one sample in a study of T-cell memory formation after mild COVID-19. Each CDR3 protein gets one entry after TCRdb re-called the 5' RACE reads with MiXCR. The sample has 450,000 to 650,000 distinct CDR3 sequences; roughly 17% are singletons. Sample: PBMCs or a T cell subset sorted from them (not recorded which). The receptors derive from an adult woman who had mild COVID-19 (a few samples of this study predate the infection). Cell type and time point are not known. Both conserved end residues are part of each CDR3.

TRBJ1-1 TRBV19 CASSKGQRLNTEAFF
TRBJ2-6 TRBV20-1 CSARVISGANVLTF
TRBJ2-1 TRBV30 CAWSRTSGYNEQFF
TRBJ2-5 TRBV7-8 CASSKGLADQETQYF
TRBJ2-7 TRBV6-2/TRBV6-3 CASAPSGRTFYEQYF
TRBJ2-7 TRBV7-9 CASSSGLAGGGYEQYF
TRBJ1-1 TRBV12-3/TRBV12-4 CASRAGTGFAEAFF
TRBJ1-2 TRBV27 CASPGQGRRGYTF
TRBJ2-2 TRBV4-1 CASSLPGTSIVTGELFF
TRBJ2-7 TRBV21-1 CARPGQVRYEQYF
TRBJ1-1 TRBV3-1 CASSQAKGPAEAFF